The T cell receptor beta chain described here comes from a study of early T cells in non-severe SARS-CoV-2 infection. Study overall: Unpaired chains resulted from sequencing bulk RNA of unsorted whole blood.

This clonotype appeared many times. V shed 6 bases, J shed 1 base, and the junction held 5 bases outside the gene matches. The CDR3 length is 17 residues. CDR1 and CDR2 (germline): MNHEY, SVGEGT. Unique molecular identifiers were affixed to single, distinct cDNA molecules. TCRdb reprocessed the 5' RACE reads via MiXCR and lists one record per CDR3 protein. Found here are over 30,000 distinct CDR3 sequences, around 4% of them singletons; the top ten hold 5.5% to 6.5%. The chain employs TRBV6-2 or TRBV6-3 and TRBJ2-4, with TRBD2 matching over 14 bases. The sequencing sample was made of whole blood. The origin of this receptor is an adult who was a healthcare worker with PCR-confirmed SARS-CoV-2 infection or an uninfected control (not recorded which). The CDR3 DNA follows: TGTGCCAGCAGCCCCGGACTAGCGGGGGGTGCCAAAAACATTCAGTACTTC. Its protein product is CASSPGLAGGAKNIQYF.